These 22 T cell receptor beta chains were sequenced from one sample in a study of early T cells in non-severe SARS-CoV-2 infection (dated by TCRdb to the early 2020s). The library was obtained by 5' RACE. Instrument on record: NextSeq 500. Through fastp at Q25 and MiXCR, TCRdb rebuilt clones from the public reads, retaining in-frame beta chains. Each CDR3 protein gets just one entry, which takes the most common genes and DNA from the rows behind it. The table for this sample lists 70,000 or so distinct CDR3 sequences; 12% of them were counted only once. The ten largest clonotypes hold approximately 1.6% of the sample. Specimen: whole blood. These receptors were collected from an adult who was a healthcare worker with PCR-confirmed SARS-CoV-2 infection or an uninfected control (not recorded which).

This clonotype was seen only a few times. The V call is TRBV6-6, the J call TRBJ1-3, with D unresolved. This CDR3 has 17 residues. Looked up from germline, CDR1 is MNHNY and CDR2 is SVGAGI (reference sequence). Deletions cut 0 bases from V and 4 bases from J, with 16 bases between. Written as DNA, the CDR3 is TGTGCCAGCAGTTACTCGGCCAGGACGAGGACGGGAAACACCATATATTTT. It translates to CASSYSARTRTGNTIYF.

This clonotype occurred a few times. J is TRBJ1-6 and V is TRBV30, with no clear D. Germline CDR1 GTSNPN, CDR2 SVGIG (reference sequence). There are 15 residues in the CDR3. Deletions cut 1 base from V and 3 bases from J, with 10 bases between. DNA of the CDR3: TGTGCCTGGAGTGGAAGGCAAAGCTATAATTCACCCCTCCACTTT. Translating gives CAWSGRQSYNSPLHF.

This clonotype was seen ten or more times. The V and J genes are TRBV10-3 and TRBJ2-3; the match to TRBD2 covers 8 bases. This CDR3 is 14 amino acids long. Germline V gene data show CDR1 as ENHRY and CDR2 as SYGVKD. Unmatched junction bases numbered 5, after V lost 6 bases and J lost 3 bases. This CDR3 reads CAISPGGPTDTQYF. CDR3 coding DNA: TGTGCCATCAGCCCGGGGGGGCCTACAGATACGCAGTATTTT.

CDR3 region: CASNHPGNWDTQYF. CDR3 nucleotide sequence: TGTGCCAGCAACCATCCTGGGAATTGGGATACGCAGTATTTT. This sequence joins TRBV6-2 or TRBV6-3 and TRBJ2-3; D unclear. The CDR3 loop spans 14 amino acids. Deletions cut 7 bases from V and 6 bases from J, with 17 bases between. From germline, CDR1 is MNHEY and CDR2 SVGEGT.

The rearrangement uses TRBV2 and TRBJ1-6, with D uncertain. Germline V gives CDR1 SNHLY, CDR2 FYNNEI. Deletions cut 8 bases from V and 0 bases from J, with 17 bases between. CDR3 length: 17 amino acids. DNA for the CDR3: TGTGCCAGCCGGAAGGGCCGTCAGAGCTCCTATAATTCACCCCTCCACTTT. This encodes CASRKGRQSSYNSPLHF.

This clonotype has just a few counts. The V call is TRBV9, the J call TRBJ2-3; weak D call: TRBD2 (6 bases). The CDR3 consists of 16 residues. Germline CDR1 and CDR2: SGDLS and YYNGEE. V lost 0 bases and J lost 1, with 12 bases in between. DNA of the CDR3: TGTGCCAGCAGCGTAGGGCGGGGAGCAGGCACAGATACGCAGTATTTT. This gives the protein CASSVGRGAGTDTQYF.

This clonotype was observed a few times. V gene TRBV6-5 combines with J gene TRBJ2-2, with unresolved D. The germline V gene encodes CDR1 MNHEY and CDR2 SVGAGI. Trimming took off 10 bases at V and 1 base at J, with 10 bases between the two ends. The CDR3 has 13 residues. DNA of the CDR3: TGTGCCACCACCGACTTGAACACCGGGGAGCTGTTTTTT. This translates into CATTDLNTGELFF.

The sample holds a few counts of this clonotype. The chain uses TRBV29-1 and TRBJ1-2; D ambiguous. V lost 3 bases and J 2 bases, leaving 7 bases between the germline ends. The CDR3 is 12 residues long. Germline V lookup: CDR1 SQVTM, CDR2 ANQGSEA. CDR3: CSVEAENYGYTF. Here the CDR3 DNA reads TGCAGCGTTGAGGCGGAGAACTATGGCTACACCTTC.

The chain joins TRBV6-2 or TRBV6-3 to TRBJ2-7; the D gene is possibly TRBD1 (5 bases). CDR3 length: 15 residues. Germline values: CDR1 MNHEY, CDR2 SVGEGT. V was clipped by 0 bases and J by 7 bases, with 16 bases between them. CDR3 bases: TGTGCCAGCAGTTACTCCGGCAGGGTAGTTGAAGAGCAGTACTTC. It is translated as CASSYSGRVVEEQYF.

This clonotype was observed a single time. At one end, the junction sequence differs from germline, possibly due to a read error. CDR3 DNA sequence: TGTGCCACCACAGGGGACAATACAGATACGCAGTGTTTT. Translated, it gives CATTGDNTDTQCF. The V and J genes are TRBV19 and TRBJ2-3; 7 nucleotides match TRBD1. The CDR3 is made up of 13 amino acids. CDR1 is LNHDA, CDR2 SQIVND, per germline (reference sequence).

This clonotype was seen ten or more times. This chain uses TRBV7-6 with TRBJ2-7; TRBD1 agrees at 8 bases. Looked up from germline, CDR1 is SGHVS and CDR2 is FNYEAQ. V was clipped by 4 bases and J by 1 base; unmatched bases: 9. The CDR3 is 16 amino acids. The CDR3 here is CASSSYRDRTSYEQYF. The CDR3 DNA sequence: TGTGCCAGCAGCTCGTACCGGGACAGGACTTCCTACGAGCAGTACTTC.

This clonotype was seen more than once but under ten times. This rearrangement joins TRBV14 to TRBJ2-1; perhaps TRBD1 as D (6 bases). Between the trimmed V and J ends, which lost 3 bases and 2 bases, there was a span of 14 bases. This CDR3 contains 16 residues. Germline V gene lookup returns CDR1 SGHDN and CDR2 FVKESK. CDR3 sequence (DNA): TGTGCCAGCAGCCAGGAATTGACAGGCCCCTACAATGAGCAGTTCTTC. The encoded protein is CASSQELTGPYNEQFF.

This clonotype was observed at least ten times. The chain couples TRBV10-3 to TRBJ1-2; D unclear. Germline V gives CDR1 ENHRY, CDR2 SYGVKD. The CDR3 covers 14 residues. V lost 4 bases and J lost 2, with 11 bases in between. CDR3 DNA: TGTGCCATCAGTGCTGGTCAGTTCAACTATGGCTACACCTTC. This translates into CAISAGQFNYGYTF.

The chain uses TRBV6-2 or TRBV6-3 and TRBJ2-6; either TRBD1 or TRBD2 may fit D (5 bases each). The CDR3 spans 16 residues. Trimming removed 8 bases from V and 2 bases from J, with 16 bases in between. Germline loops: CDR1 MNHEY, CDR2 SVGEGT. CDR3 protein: CASVLGRGAGANVLTF. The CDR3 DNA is TGTGCCAGCGTACTGGGACGTGGAGCTGGGGCCAACGTCCTGACTTTC.

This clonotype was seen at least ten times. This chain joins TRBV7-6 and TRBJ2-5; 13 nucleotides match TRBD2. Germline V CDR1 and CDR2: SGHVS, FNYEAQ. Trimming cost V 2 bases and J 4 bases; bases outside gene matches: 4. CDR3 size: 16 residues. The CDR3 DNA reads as TGTGCCAGCAGCTTAACTAGCGGGGGGGCCAGAGAGACCCAGTACTTC. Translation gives CASSLTSGGARETQYF. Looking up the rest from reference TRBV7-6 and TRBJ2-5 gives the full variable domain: GAGVSQSPRYKVTKRGQDVALRCDPISGHVSLYWYRQALGQGPEFLTYFNYEAQQDKSGLPNDRFSAERPEGSISTLTIQRTEQRDSAMYRCASSLTSGGARETQYFGPGTRLLVL.

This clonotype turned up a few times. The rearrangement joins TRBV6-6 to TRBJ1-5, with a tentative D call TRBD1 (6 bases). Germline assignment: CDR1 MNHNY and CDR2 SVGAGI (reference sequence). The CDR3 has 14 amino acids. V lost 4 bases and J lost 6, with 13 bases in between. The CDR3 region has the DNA TGTGCCAGCAGTTCAAACACAGGGTTTCAGCCCCAGCATTTT. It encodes CASSSNTGFQPQHF.

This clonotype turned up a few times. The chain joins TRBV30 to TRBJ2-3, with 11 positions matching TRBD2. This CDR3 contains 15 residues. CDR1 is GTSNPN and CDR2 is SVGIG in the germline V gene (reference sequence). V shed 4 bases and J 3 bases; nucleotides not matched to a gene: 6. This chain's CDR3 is CAWTYSGGETDTQYF. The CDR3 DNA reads TGTGCCTGGACCTATAGCGGGGGGGAGACAGATACGCAGTATTTT.

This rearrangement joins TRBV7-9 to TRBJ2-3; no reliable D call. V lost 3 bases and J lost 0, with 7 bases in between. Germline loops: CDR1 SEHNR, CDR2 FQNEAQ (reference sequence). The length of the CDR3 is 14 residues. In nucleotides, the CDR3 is TGTGCCAGCAGCTTTGGTCGGAGCACAGATACGCAGTATTTT. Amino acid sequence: CASSFGRSTDTQYF.

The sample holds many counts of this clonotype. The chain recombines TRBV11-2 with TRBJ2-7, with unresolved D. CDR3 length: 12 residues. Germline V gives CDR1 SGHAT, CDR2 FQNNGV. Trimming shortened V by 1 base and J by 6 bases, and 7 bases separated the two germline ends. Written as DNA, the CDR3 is TGTGCCAGCAGCTTAGTGCCCGGCGAGCAGTACTTC. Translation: CASSLVPGEQYF.

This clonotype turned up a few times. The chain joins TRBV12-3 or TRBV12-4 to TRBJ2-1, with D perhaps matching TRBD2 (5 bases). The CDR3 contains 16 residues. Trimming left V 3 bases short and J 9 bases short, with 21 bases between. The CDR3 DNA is TGTGCCAGCAGTTTCCTAGGACTTACCCTTTCTACTGAGCAGTTCTTC. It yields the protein CASSFLGLTLSTEQFF.

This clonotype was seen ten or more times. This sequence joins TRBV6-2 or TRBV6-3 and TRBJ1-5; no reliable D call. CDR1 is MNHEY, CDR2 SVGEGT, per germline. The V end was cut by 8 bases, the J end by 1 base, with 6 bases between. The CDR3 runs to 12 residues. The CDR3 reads CASRWSNQPQHF. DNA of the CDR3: TGTGCCAGCCGATGGAGCAATCAGCCCCAGCATTTT.

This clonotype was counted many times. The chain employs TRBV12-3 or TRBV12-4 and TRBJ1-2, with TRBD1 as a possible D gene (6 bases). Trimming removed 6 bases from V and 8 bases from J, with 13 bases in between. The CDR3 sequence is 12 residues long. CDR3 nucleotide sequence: TGTGCCAGCAGCCAGGCGGACAGAGGCTACACCTTC. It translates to CASSQADRGYTF.